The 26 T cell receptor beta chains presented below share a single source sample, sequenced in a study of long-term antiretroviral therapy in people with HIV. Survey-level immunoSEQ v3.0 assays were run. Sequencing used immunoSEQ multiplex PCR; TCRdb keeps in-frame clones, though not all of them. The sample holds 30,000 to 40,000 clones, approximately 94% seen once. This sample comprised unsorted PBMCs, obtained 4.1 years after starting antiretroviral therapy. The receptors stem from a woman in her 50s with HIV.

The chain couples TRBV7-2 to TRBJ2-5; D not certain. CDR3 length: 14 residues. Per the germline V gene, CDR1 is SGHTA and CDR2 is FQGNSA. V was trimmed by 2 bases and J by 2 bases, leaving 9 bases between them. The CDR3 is CASSLISAQETQYF. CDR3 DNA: TGTGCCAGCAGCTTAATTTCAGCACAAGAGACCCAGTACTTC.

As DNA, the CDR3 is TGTGCCCGGGCGGCAGCAGGGAACACTGAAGCTTTCTTT. This codes for CARAAAGNTEAFF. The rearrangement uses TRBV30 and TRBJ1-1; D is unresolved. In germline, CDR1 is GTSNPN, CDR2 SVGIG (reference sequence). Between the trimmed V and J ends, which lost 8 bases and 1 base, there was a span of 14 bases. This CDR3 is built from 13 residues.

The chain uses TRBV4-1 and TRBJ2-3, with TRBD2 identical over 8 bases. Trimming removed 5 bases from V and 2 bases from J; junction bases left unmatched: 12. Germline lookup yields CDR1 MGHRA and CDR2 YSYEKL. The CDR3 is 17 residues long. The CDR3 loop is CASSSRGGRTSTDTQYF. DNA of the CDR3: TGCGCCAGCAGCTCACGGGGGGGCCGAACCTCCACAGATACGCAGTATTTT.

The CDR3 sequence: CAWSVRGLLQETQYF. CDR3 DNA: TGTGCCTGGAGTGTGCGGGGCCTGCTTCAGGAGACCCAGTACTTC. This sequence joins TRBV30 and TRBJ2-5; tentatively, D is TRBD2 (6 bases). V was pared by 0 bases and J by 5 bases, with 16 bases between. Germline assignment: CDR1 GTSNPN and CDR2 SVGIG (reference sequence). The CDR3 contains 15 residues.

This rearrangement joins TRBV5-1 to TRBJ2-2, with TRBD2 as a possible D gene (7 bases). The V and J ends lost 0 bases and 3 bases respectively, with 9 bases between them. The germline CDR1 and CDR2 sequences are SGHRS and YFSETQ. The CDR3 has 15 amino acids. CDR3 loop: CASSLEGGDTGELFF. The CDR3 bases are TGCGCCAGCAGCTTGGAGGGGGGGGACACCGGGGAGCTGTTTTTT.

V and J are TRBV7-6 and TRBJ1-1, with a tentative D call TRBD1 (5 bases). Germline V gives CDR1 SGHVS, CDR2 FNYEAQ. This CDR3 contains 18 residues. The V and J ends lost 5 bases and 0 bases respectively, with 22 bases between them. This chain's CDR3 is CASSTSAGMSRLNTEAFF. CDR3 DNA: TGTGCCAGCAGCACTAGTGCAGGGATGTCGAGGTTGAACACTGAAGCTTTCTTT.

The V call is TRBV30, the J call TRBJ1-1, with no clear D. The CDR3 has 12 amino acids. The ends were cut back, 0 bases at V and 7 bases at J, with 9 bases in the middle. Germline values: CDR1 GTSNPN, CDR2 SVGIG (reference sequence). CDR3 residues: CAWSVGVLEAFF. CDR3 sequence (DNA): TGTGCCTGGAGTGTAGGAGTGCTTGAAGCTTTCTTT.

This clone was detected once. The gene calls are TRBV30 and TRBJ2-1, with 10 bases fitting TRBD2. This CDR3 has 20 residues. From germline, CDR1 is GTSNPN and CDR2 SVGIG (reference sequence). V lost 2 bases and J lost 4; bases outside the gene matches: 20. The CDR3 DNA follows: TGTGCCTGGAGTAACCTCTTAGCTAGCGGGGGTACCTCGTTGTACAATGAGCAGTTCTTC. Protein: CAWSNLLASGGTSLYNEQFF.

CDR3 nucleotide sequence: TGTGCCAGCTCACCCGCGGGCCAAGAGACCCAGTACTTC. It yields the protein CASSPAGQETQYF. The V call is TRBV18, the J call TRBJ2-5; tentatively, D is TRBD2 (5 bases). CDR3 size: 13 residues. Trimming cost V 3 bases and J 1 base, with 6 bases left between them. CDR1 and CDR2 (germline): KGHSH, LQKENI.

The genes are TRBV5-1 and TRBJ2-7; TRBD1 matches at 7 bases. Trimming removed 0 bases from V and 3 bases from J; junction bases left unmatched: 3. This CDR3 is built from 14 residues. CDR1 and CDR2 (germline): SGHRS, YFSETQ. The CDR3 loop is CASSLGQGNYEQYF. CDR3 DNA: TGCGCCAGCAGCTTGGGACAGGGAAACTACGAGCAGTACTTC.

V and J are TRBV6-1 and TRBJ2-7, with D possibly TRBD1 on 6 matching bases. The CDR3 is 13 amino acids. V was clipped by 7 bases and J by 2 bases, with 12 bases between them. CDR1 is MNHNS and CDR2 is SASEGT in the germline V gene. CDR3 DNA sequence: TGTGCCAGCACTAGGACAGCCACCTACGAGCAGTACTTC. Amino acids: CASTRTATYEQYF.

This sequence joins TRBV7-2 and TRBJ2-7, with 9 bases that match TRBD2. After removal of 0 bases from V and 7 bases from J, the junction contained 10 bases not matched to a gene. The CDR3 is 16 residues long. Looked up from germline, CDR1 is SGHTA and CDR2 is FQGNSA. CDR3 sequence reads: CASSLAHLAGSEEQYF. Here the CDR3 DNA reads TGTGCCAGCAGCTTAGCGCACCTAGCGGGGTCGGAAGAGCAGTACTTC.

The CDR3: CSVSNSNEQYF. Written as DNA, the CDR3 is TGCAGCGTTTCCAATTCCAACGAGCAGTACTTC. V is TRBV29-1 and J is TRBJ2-7, with D hard to call. Trimming took off 5 bases at V and 5 bases at J, with 10 bases between the two ends. Germline V gene sequence: CDR1 SQVTM, CDR2 ANQGSEA. The CDR3 loop spans 11 amino acids.

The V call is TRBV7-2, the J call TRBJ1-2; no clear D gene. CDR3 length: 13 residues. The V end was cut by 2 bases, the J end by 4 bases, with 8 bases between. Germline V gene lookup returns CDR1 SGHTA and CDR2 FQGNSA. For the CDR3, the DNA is TGTGCCAGCAGCTTACAGGCCGGCTATGGCTACACCTTC. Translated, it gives CASSLQAGYGYTF.

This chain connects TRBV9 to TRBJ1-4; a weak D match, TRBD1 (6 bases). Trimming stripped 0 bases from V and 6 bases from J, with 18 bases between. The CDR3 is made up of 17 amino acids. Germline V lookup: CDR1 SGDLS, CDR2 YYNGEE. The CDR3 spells CASSVGGGGGRYEKLFF. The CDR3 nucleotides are TGTGCCAGCAGCGTAGGGGGTGGTGGGGGCAGGTATGAAAAACTGTTTTTT. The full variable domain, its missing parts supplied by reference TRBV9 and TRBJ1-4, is DSGVTQTPKHLITATGQRVTLRCSPRSGDLSVYWYQQSLDQGLQFLIQYYNGEERAKGNILERFSAQQFPDLHSELNLSSLELGDSALYFCASSVGGGGGRYEKLFFGSGTQLSVL.

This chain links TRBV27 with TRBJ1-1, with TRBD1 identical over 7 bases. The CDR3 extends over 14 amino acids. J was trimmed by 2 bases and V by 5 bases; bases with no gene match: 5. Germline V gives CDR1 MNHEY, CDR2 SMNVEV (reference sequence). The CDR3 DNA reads TGTGCCAGCAGTGCAAACAGGGGTAACACTGAAGCTTTCTTT. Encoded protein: CASSANRGNTEAFF.

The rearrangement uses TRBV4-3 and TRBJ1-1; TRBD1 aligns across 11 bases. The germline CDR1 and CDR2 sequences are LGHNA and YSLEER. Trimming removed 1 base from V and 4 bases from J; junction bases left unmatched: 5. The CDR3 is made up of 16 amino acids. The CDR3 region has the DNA TGCGCCAGCAGCCAAGGCCCGGGACAGGGGGGCACTGAAGCTTTCTTT. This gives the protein CASSQGPGQGGTEAFF.

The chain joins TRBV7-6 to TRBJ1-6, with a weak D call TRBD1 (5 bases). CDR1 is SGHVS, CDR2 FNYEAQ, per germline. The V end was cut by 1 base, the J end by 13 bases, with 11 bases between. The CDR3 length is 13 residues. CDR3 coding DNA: TGTGCCAGCAGCTTAGGTTCAGGGAGGCCCCTCCACTTT. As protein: CASSLGSGRPLHF.

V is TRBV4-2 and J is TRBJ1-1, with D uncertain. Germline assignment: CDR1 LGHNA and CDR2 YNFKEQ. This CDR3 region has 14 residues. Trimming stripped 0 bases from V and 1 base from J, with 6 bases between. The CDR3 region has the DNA TGTGCCAGCAGCCAAGATCAGACGAACACTGAAGCTTTCTTT. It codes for CASSQDQTNTEAFF.

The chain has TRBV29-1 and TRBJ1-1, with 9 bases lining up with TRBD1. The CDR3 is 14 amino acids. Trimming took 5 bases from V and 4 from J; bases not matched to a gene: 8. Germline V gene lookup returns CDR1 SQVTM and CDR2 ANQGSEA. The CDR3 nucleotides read TGCAGCGTTTTGACAGGGGGGCTTGGCACTGAAGCTTTCTTT. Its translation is CSVLTGGLGTEAFF.

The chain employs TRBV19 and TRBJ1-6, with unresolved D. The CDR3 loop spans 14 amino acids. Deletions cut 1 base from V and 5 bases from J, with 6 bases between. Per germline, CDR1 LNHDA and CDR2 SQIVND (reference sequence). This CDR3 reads CASSIVADNSPLHF. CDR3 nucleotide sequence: TGTGCCAGTAGTATAGTGGCGGATAATTCACCCCTCCACTTT.

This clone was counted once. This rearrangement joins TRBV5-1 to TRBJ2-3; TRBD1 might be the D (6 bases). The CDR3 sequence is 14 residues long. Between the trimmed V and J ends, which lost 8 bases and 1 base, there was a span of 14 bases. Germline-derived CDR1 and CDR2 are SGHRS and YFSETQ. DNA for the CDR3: TGCGCCAGTAAGCTTGAGGGGGGCACAGATACGCAGTATTTT. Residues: CASKLEGGTDTQYF.

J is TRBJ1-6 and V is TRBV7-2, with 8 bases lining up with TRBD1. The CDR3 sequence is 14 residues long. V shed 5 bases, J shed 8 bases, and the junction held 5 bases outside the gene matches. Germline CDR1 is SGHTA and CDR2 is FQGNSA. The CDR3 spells CASSPSGGYSPLHF. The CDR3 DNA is TGTGCCAGCAGCCCCTCAGGGGGCTATTCACCCCTCCACTTT.

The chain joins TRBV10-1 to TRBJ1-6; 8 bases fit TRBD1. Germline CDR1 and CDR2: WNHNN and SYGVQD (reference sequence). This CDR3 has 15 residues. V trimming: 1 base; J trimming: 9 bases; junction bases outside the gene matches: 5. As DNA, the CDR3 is TGCGCCAGCAGTGAGTTACAACAGGGGGGTTCACCCCTCCACTTT. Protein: CASSELQQGGSPLHF.

This CDR3 reads CSVDFQADGGGYTF. The CDR3 coding sequence is TGCAGCGTTGATTTTCAGGCTGATGGGGGTGGCTACACCTTC. The rearrangement links TRBV29-1 to TRBJ1-2; possibly TRBD1 for D (5 bases). V lost 3 bases to trimming and J lost 7 bases, with 18 bases between them. Germline CDR1 reads SQVTM; CDR2 reads ANQGSEA. The CDR3 spans 14 residues.

In DNA, the CDR3 is TGTGCCAGCAGTGACCACGGCACTAACACTGAAGCTTTCTTT. As protein: CASSDHGTNTEAFF. V gene TRBV25-1 combines with J gene TRBJ1-1; unclear D gene. Trimming removed 3 bases from V and 2 bases from J, with 10 bases in between. The germline V gene has CDR1 MGHDK and CDR2 SYGVNS. The CDR3 runs to 14 residues.